Below, 7 T cell receptor beta chains from the same sample are listed, as sequenced in a study of T-cell memory formation after mild COVID-19. TCRdb passed the 5' RACE reads through MiXCR, listing each CDR3 protein once. The data show hundreds of thousands of distinct CDR3 sequences, with roughly 20% seen just once and around 8.4% held by the top ten. Source material: PBMCs or a T cell subset sorted from them (not recorded which). The receptors stem from an adult woman who had mild COVID-19 (a few samples of this study predate the infection). Cell type and time point are not known.

This clonotype has only a few counts. The chain carries TRBV5-1 and TRBJ2-7, with a possible D match to TRBD1 (6 bases). Germline V gives CDR1 SGHRS, CDR2 YFSETQ. This CDR3 spans 14 amino acids. V gave up 3 bases and J gave up 2 bases, with 12 bases separating them. CDR3 loop: CASSSATGPYEQYF. The CDR3, as DNA: TGCGCCAGCAGCTCCGCGACAGGCCCCTACGAGCAGTACTTC.

This clonotype came up once. The rearrangement joins TRBV19 to TRBJ2-1; TRBD2 aligns across 16 bases. The germline CDR1 and CDR2 sequences are LNHDA and SQIVND (reference sequence). The trim removed 5 bases at V and 6 bases at J, leaving 7 bases unmatched. CDR3 length: 17 amino acids. This CDR3 is CASSGTSGRAVSNEQFF. The CDR3 bases are TGTGCCAGTAGTGGGACTAGCGGGAGGGCCGTCAGCAATGAGCAGTTCTTC.

The chain uses TRBV15 and TRBJ2-7; 10 bases are shared with TRBD2. The V segment lost 6 bases and the J segment 4 bases; nucleotides outside the gene matches: 3. CDR1 and CDR2 from the germline V gene are LNHNV and YYDKDF (reference sequence). The CDR3 has 13 residues. CDR3 nucleotides: TGTGCCACCAGTACTAGCGGGATTTACGAGCAGTACTTC. This encodes CATSTSGIYEQYF.

This clonotype was seen more than once but under ten times. CDR3 in amino acids: CASSFERSRTDTQYF. Written as DNA, the CDR3 is TGCGCCAGCAGCTTTGAGCGGAGCCGCACAGATACGCAGTATTTT. The gene calls are TRBV5-1 and TRBJ2-3; tentative D call: TRBD2 (5 bases). Trimming took off 2 bases at V and 1 base at J, with 11 bases between the two ends. Germline-derived CDR1 and CDR2 are SGHRS and YFSETQ. CDR3 length: 15 residues.

The chain uses TRBV7-2 and TRBJ1-6; D remains ambiguous. CDR1 SGHTA and CDR2 FQGNSA come from the germline V gene. CDR3 length: 15 residues. The V end was cut by 1 base, the J end by 9 bases, with 13 bases between. The CDR3 coding sequence is TGTGCCAGCAGCTTAGATTGGGGATTGGGTTCACCCCTCCACTTT. This translates into CASSLDWGLGSPLHF. The entire variable domain, with the rest obtained from reference TRBV7-2 and TRBJ1-6, is as follows: GAGVSQSPSNKVTEKGKDVELRCDPISGHTALYWYRQSLGQGLEFLIYFQGNSAPDKSGLPSDRFSAERTGGSVSTLTIQRTQQEDSAVYLCASSLDWGLGSPLHFGNGTRLTVT.

J is TRBJ2-7 and V is TRBV7-8, with TRBD2 matching over 9 bases. V trimming: 0 bases; J trimming: 2 bases; junction bases outside the gene matches: 11. The CDR3 spans 18 residues. The germline gives CDR1 SGHVS, CDR2 FQNEAQ. In DNA, the CDR3 is TGTGCCAGCAGCTTAGCGGACCCGGGACTAGCAGGGGCCTACGAGCAGTACTTC. Its protein is CASSLADPGLAGAYEQYF.

This chain links TRBV4-1 with TRBJ1-2; D remains unclear. V was shortened by 2 bases and J by 2 bases, with 6 bases between the two germline ends. This CDR3 contains 13 residues. The germline CDR1 and CDR2 sequences are MGHRA and YSYEKL. The CDR3 DNA sequence: TGCGCCAGCAGCCAACGCGAGAACTATGGCTACACCTTC. This sequence encodes CASSQRENYGYTF.